One and the same sample provided the 23 T cell receptor beta chains below, sequenced in a study of blood T cell repertoires in COVID-19. The protocol was immunoSEQ multiplex PCR, while the TCRdb copy is restricted to in-frame clones and leaves out a portion. The repertoire consists of roughly 140,000 clones, with less than 90% occurring once and the leading ten covering roughly 5.7%. Sequencing used PBMCs or T cells enriched from blood (not recorded which). These receptors came from a woman aged 45 to 65 who had been exposed to COVID-19.

This rearrangement joins TRBV6-6 to TRBJ1-2; D may be TRBD1 (6 bases). The germline V gene encodes CDR1 MNHNY and CDR2 SVGAGI (reference sequence). The CDR3 totals 16 residues. Trimming took 5 bases from V and 5 from J, leaving 21 bases between them. CDR3 sequence (DNA): TGTGCCAGCAGTCGATCAGGGGCCCTACCCCAATATGGCTACACCTTC. Translation gives CASSRSGALPQYGYTF.

V is TRBV29-1 and J is TRBJ2-2; D ambiguous. Germline V lookup: CDR1 SQVTM, CDR2 ANQGSEA. The V end was cut by 3 bases, the J end by 0 bases, with 5 bases between. This CDR3 is 13 amino acids long. The CDR3 sequence is CSVDVSNTGELFF. The CDR3, as DNA: TGCAGCGTTGACGTTTCGAACACCGGGGAGCTGTTTTTT.

The chain couples TRBV9 to TRBJ1-1; D is ambiguous. The CDR3 loop spans 14 amino acids. Germline values: CDR1 SGDLS, CDR2 YYNGEE. V dropped 2 bases and J dropped 2 bases, with 10 bases sitting between them. The CDR3 is CASSVLQENTEAFF. As DNA, the CDR3 is TGTGCCAGCAGCGTTCTTCAGGAAAACACTGAAGCTTTCTTT.

This sequence joins TRBV10-1 and TRBJ1-3; 11 nucleotides line up with TRBD1. This CDR3 region has 14 residues. The junction had 4 bases not matched to a gene; V was cut back by 6 bases and J by 6 bases. Per the germline V gene, CDR1 is WNHNN and CDR2 is SYGVQD (reference sequence). As DNA, the CDR3 is TGCGCCAGCAGCCTGGACAGGGGGCTAAACACCATATATTTT. This translates into CASSLDRGLNTIYF.

V usage is TRBV29-1 and J usage is TRBJ1-3; D not resolved. The germline gives CDR1 SQVTM, CDR2 ANQGSEA. The CDR3 contains 15 residues. V gave up 4 bases and J gave up 2 bases, with 15 bases separating them. The CDR3 DNA follows: TGCAGCGTTGTCGACACCTTCCGGACTGGAAACACCATATATTTT. Translating gives CSVVDTFRTGNTIYF.

The chain carries TRBV5-1 and TRBJ2-6, with no clear D. Germline V gene data show CDR1 as SGHRS and CDR2 as YFSETQ. V dropped 3 bases and J dropped 2 bases, with 9 bases sitting between them. The CDR3 sequence is 15 residues long. CDR3 amino acids: CASSSDNPGANVLTF. Written as DNA, the CDR3 is TGCGCCAGCAGCTCTGACAACCCTGGGGCCAACGTCCTGACTTTC.

CDR3 nucleotides: TGTGCCAGCAGCTCCCACAACCCCGGGGAGCTGTTTTTT. The encoded protein is CASSSHNPGELFF. The gene calls are TRBV11-3 and TRBJ2-2; D unresolved. Germline lookup yields CDR1 SGHNT and CDR2 YENEEA. The CDR3 runs to 13 residues. The germline V and J ends were trimmed by 4 bases and 6 bases, with 9 bases remaining between them. The variable domain in full, with the rest retrieved from reference TRBV11-3 and TRBJ2-2, is EAGVVQSPRYKIIEKKQPVAFWCNPISGHNTLYWYLQNLGQGPELLIRYENEEAVDDSQLPKDRFSAERLKGVDSTLKIQPAELGDSAVYLCASSSHNPGELFFGEGSRLTVL.

This clone was seen once. CDR3 in DNA: TGTGCCAGCAGCTTGGCGGACCAAGAGACCCAGTACTTC. As protein: CASSLADQETQYF. This rearrangement joins TRBV5-8 to TRBJ2-5; no reliable D call. There are 13 residues in the CDR3. With 0 bases removed from V and 0 bases from J, the gap between germline ends came to 3 bases. CDR1 SGHTS and CDR2 YDEGEE come from the germline V gene.

The V gene is TRBV15, the J gene TRBJ1-6, with TRBD1 as a possible D gene (6 bases). Trimming cost V 5 bases and J 7 bases, with 15 bases left between them. This CDR3 comprises 15 residues. Per the germline V gene, CDR1 is LNHNV and CDR2 is YYDKDF (reference sequence). CDR3 protein: CATSGGRGGNSPLHF. CDR3 nucleotide sequence: TGTGCCACCAGCGGGGGAAGGGGGGGCAATTCACCCCTCCACTTT.

The V and J genes are TRBV18 and TRBJ1-1, with 7 bases identical to TRBD1. The CDR3 runs 19 residues. Looked up from germline, CDR1 is KGHSH and CDR2 is LQKENI. V lost 3 bases to trimming and J lost 0 bases; unmatched junction nucleotides: 16. DNA of the CDR3: TGTGCCAGCTCACCTAAGACAGGGCGAACCCTGCGAATGAACACTGAAGCTTTCTTT. As protein: CASSPKTGRTLRMNTEAFF. Full variable domain (missing parts from reference TRBV18 and TRBJ1-1): NAGVMQNPRHLVRRRGQEARLRCSPMKGHSHVYWYRQLPEEGLKFMVYLQKENIIDESGMPKERFSAEFPKEGPSILRIQQVVRGDSAAYFCASSPKTGRTLRMNTEAFFGQGTRLTVV.

The rearrangement joins TRBV9 to TRBJ2-1; the match to TRBD2 covers 12 bases. Germline lookup yields CDR1 SGDLS and CDR2 YYNGEE. The CDR3 has 14 amino acids. Unmatched junction bases numbered 6, after V lost 4 bases and J lost 10 bases. CDR3 region: CASSPRLAGAEQFF. In DNA form, the CDR3 reads TGTGCCAGCAGCCCCCGACTAGCGGGGGCCGAGCAGTTCTTC.

J is TRBJ2-3 and V is TRBV5-1; 8 nucleotides match TRBD1. Germline V gene sequence: CDR1 SGHRS, CDR2 YFSETQ. This CDR3 spans 15 amino acids. V was clipped by 3 bases and J by 2 bases; unmatched bases: 5. CDR3 protein: CASSWTGLSTDTQYF. The DNA for the CDR3 is TGCGCCAGCAGCTGGACAGGGCTATCCACAGATACGCAGTATTTT.

This sequence joins TRBV7-9 and TRBJ1-6; D gene uncertain. Germline V gene sequence: CDR1 SEHNR, CDR2 FQNEAQ (reference sequence). The CDR3 extends over 14 amino acids. V lost 1 base and J lost 10, with 11 bases in between. CDR3 sequence: CASSLEELRSPLHF. Here the CDR3 DNA reads TGTGCCAGCAGCTTAGAGGAGCTGAGATCACCCCTCCACTTT.

This chain joins TRBV11-2 and TRBJ2-5; tentatively, D is TRBD2 (5 bases). The CDR3 has 15 amino acids. Germline CDR1 is SGHAT and CDR2 is FQNNGV. V gave up 5 bases and J gave up 5 bases, with 18 bases separating them. CDR3 region: CASSPSLGAGETQYF. In nucleotides, the CDR3 is TGTGCCAGCAGCCCCTCCCTGGGAGCCGGGGAGACCCAGTACTTC.

This clone came up once. The chain joins TRBV11-3 to TRBJ2-2; D not certain. V gave up 1 base and J gave up 3 bases, with 6 bases separating them. CDR1 and CDR2 from the germline V gene are SGHNT and YENEEA. This CDR3 region has 14 residues. The CDR3 is CASSLVGYTGELFF. For the CDR3, the DNA is TGTGCCAGCAGCTTAGTGGGCTACACCGGGGAGCTGTTTTTT. The complete variable domain, with remaining parts taken from reference TRBV11-3 and TRBJ2-2, reads EAGVVQSPRYKIIEKKQPVAFWCNPISGHNTLYWYLQNLGQGPELLIRYENEEAVDDSQLPKDRFSAERLKGVDSTLKIQPAELGDSAVYLCASSLVGYTGELFFGEGSRLTVL.

The chain employs TRBV5-6 and TRBJ2-7; a weak D match, TRBD1 (6 bases). CDR1 and CDR2 (germline): SGHDT, YYEEEE. Trimming removed 4 bases from V and 2 bases from J, with 13 bases in between. This CDR3 comprises 14 residues. CDR3 sequence reads: CASSLAGVPYEQYF. The CDR3 coding sequence is TGTGCCAGCAGCCTGGCAGGGGTGCCCTACGAGCAGTACTTC.

This rearrangement joins TRBV2 to TRBJ2-7, with TRBD1 matching 11 bases. Germline trimming cut 4 bases from V and 7 bases from J; bases unmatched to any gene: 9. CDR1 is SNHLY, CDR2 FYNNEI, per germline. This CDR3 has 15 amino acids. CDR3 sequence: CASSAVGTGGREQYF. The CDR3 DNA is TGTGCCAGCAGTGCAGTGGGGACAGGGGGGAGGGAGCAGTACTTC. Full variable domain (missing parts from reference TRBV2 and TRBJ2-7): EPEVTQTPSHQVTQMGQEVILRCVPISNHLYFYWYRQILGQKVEFLVSFYNNEISEKSEIFDDQFSVERPDGSNFTLKIRSTKLEDSAMYFCASSAVGTGGREQYFGPGTRLTVT.

The chain employs TRBV5-4 and TRBJ2-2; 12 bases line up with TRBD2. J lost 5 bases, V lost 5 bases, and 7 bases had no gene match. The CDR3 loop spans 16 amino acids. Germline lookup yields CDR1 SGHNT and CDR2 YYREEE (reference sequence). The CDR3 DNA reads TGTGCCAGCAGACCGGGACTAGCGGGTTCTACCGGGGAGCTGTTTTTT. It is translated as CASRPGLAGSTGELFF. The entire variable domain, with the rest obtained from reference TRBV5-4 and TRBJ2-2, is as follows: ETGVTQSPTHLIKTRGQQVTLRCSSQSGHNTVSWYQQALGQGPQFIFQYYREEENGRGNFPPRFSGLQFPNYSSELNVNALELDDSALYLCASRPGLAGSTGELFFGEGSRLTVL.

This chain joins TRBV10-1 and TRBJ1-1; D may be TRBD1 (6 bases). V shed 0 bases and J shed 4 bases, with 9 bases lying between them. From germline, CDR1 is WNHNN and CDR2 SYGVQD (reference sequence). The CDR3 is 14 residues long. The DNA of the CDR3 is TGCGCCAGCAGTGAGTCCGGGACAAGCACTGAAGCTTTCTTT. This translates into CASSESGTSTEAFF.

V gene TRBV5-8 combines with J gene TRBJ2-1, with D tentatively TRBD1 (6 bases). The CDR3 contains 15 residues. The V and J ends lost 0 bases and 3 bases respectively, with 10 bases between them. Germline-derived CDR1 and CDR2 are SGHTS and YDEGEE. CDR3 bases: TGTGCCAGCAGCTTGGGAGGGGGTGGCTACAATGAGCAGTTCTTC. Amino acids: CASSLGGGGYNEQFF.

Comments on this clone: This specimen includes other DNA sequences encoding the same CDR3. The chain combines TRBV29-1 with TRBJ1-1, with a possible D match to TRBD1 (5 bases). The CDR3 is made up of 11 amino acids. Germline-derived CDR1 and CDR2 are SQVTM and ANQGSEA. The V gene lost 4 bases and the J gene lost 5 bases, with 8 bases spanning the gap. DNA of the CDR3: TGCAGCGTTGGTCGGGGGACTGAAGCTTTCTTT. The encoded protein is CSVGRGTEAFF.

The rearrangement joins TRBV5-1 to TRBJ2-7, with a weak D call TRBD2 (5 bases). Germline V CDR1 and CDR2: SGHRS, YFSETQ. With 6 bases removed from V and 5 bases from J, the gap between germline ends came to 6 bases. CDR3 size: 10 residues. CDR3 loop: CASNGNEQYF. The DNA of the CDR3 is TGCGCCAGCAACGGGAACGAGCAGTACTTC. Combining the CDR3 with reference TRBV5-1 and TRBJ2-7 gives the whole variable domain KAGVTQTPRYLIKTRGQQVTLSCSPISGHRSVSWYQQTPGQGLQFLFEYFSETQRNKGNFPGRFSGRQFSNSRSEMNVSTLELGDSALYLCASNGNEQYFGPGTRLTVT.

This chain uses TRBV10-3 with TRBJ2-3, with a weak D call TRBD2 (5 bases). This CDR3 comprises 11 residues. CDR1 is ENHRY and CDR2 is SYGVKD in the germline V gene. Trimming left V 4 bases short and J 6 bases short, with 5 bases between. CDR3 residues: CAISGGDTQYF. CDR3 in DNA: TGTGCCATCAGTGGAGGGGATACGCAGTATTTT.